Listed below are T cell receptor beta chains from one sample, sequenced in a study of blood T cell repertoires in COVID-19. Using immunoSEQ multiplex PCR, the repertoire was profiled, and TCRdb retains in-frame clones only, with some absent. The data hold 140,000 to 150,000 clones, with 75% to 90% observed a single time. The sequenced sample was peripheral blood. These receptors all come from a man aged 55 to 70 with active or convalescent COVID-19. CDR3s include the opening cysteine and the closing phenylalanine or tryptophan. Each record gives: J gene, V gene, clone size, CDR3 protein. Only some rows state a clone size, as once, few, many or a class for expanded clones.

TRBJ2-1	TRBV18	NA	CASSSGDEQFF
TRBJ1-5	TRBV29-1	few	CSAGDSYQQPQHF
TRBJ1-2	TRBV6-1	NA	CASSEGAGGYGYTF
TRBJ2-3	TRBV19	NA	CASRPEVRNTDTQYF
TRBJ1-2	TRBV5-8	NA	CASSLKLPPSLPMVGYTF
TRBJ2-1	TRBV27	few	CASRVIGLAVLFF
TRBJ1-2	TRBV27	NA	CASSLGGVSNYGYTF
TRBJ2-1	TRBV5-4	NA	CASSPQGGYNEQFF
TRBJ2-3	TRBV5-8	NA	CASSQGFAGMDTQYF
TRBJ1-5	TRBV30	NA	CAWSTTGNQPQHF
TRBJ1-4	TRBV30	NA	CAWRTTGGGEKLFF
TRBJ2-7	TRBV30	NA	CAWSGQGIAYEQYF
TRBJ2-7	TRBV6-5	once	CASSSGGHSYEQYF
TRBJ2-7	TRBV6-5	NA	CASRLGQQTYEQYF
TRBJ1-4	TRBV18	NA	CASSAGTGDEKLFF
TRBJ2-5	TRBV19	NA	CASSGGWIEETQYF
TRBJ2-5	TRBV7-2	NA	CASSSQLTSRETQYF
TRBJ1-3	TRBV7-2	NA	CASSSDSSGNTIYF
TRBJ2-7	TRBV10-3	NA	CATQFWVAGKSYEQYF
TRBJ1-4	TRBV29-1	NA	CSVDRTGNEKLFF
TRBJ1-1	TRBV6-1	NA	CASSEYRGGFF
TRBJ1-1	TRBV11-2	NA	CASTLRGFGTEAFF
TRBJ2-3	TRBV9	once	CASSLMDSRVDTQYF
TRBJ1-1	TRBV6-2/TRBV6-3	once	CASSADRPRDTEAFF
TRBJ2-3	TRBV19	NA	CASSIHPRGTDTQYF
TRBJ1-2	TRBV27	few	CASSQRTGQGAGGYTF
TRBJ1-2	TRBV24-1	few	CATSDPGQGDDGYTF
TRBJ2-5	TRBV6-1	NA	CASSETRGFQETQYF
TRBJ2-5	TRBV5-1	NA	CASSLQPGTGGAETQYF
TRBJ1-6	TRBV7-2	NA	CASSLVWAGSASPLHF
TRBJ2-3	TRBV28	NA	CASSLSGTYSTDTQYF
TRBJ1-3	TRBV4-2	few	CASSPMGATDTIYF
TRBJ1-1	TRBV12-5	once	CASGNPGTGATEAFF
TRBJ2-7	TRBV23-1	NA	CASSQSRAPSYEQYF
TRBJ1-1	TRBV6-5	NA	CASRGQGRSAEAFF
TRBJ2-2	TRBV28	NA	CASNGLASTGELFF
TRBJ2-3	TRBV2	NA	CASSFTGTDTQYF
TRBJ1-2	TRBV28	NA	CASKERGFNYGYTF
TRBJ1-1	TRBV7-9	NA	CASSLGGRGGNTEAFF
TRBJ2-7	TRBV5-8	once	CASSPWTDEQYF
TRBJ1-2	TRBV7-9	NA	CASSFAQGNGYTF
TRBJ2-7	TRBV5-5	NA	CASGHGGPTLSYEQYF
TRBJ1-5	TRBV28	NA	CASRAWEINQPQHF
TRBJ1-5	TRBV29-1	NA	CSVGEDQPQHF
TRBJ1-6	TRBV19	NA	CASSTQTGNSPLHF
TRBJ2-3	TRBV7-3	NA	CASSLRTADTQYF
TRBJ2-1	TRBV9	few	CASSVASGPTHNEQFF
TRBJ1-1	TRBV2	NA	CASTEGGQNAYLTEAFF
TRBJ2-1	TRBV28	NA	CASSLAGGAHNEQFF
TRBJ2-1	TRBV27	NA	CASSLLGQGYNEQFF
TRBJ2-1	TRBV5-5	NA	CASSLEGAFYNEQFF
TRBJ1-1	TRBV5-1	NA	CASSQGQRNTEAFF
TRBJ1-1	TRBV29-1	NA	CSVDTGNTEAFF